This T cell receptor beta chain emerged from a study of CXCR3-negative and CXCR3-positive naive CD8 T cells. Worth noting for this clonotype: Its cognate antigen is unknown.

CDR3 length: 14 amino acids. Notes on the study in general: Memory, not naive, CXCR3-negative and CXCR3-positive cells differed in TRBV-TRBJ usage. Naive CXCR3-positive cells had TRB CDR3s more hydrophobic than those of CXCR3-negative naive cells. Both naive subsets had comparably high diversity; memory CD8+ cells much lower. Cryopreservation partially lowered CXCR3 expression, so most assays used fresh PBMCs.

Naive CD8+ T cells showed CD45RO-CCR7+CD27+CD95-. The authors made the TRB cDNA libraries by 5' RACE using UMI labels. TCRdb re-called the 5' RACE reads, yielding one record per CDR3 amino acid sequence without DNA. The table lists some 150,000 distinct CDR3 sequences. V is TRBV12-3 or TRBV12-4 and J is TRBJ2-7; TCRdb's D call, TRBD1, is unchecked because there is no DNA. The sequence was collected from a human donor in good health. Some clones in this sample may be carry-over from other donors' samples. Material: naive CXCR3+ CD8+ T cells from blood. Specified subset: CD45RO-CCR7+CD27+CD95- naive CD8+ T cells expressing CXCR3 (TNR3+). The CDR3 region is CASSLWDSPYEQYF.